The 27 T cell receptor beta chains in this list originate from one sample, sequenced in a study of blood T cell repertoires in COVID-19. Data came from immunoSEQ multiplex PCR; TCRdb stores just in-frame clones and leaves some out. This sample has about 190,000 clones, with over 75% found just once. The sequencing input was peripheral blood. These receptors all come from a woman aged 80 or over with active or convalescent COVID-19.

This chain joins TRBV7-3 and TRBJ2-1; 10 nucleotides match TRBD1. The CDR3 contains 14 residues. With 4 bases clipped from V and 6 bases from J, the junction kept 3 bases outside the gene matches. Germline lookup yields CDR1 SGHTA and CDR2 FQGTGA. CDR3 coding DNA: TGTGCCAGCAGCTCCGGGGACAGGGGCAATGAGCAGTTCTTC. It is translated as CASSSGDRGNEQFF. The full variable domain, completed using reference TRBV7-3 and TRBJ2-1, is GAGVSQTPSNKVTEKGKYVELRCDPISGHTALYWYRQSLGQGPEFLIYFQGTGAADDSGLPNDRFFAVRPEGSVSTLKIQRTERGDSAVYLCASSSGDRGNEQFFGPGTRLTVL.

This clone came up once. This sequence joins TRBV12-3 or TRBV12-4 and TRBJ2-7, with D perhaps TRBD2 (5 bases). The length of the CDR3 is 13 residues. Trimming took 3 bases from V and 5 from J, leaving 11 bases between them. In DNA form, the CDR3 reads TGTGCCAGCAGTTTCGGAGGAGCTGACGAGCAGTACTTC. This codes for CASSFGGADEQYF.

V gene TRBV19 combines with J gene TRBJ1-1, with D possibly TRBD1 on 6 matching bases. V lost 5 bases and J lost 1, with 11 bases in between. CDR3 length: 14 amino acids. The V gene's germline CDR1 is LNHDA and CDR2 SQIVND (reference sequence). CDR3 residues: CASSPDRWNTEAFF. The CDR3 nucleotides are TGTGCCAGTAGTCCTGACAGGTGGAACACTGAAGCTTTCTTT.

The chain is built from TRBV4-1 and TRBJ2-2; 7 nucleotides match TRBD1. From germline, CDR1 is MGHRA and CDR2 YSYEKL. The CDR3 runs to 16 residues. The ends lost 0 bases at V and 5 bases at J; junction bases unmatched: 6. This CDR3 is CASSQDMVRGTGELFF. Here the CDR3 DNA reads TGCGCCAGCAGCCAAGATATGGTCAGGGGGACCGGGGAGCTGTTTTTT.

This clone has just one count. The rearrangement links TRBV6-5 to TRBJ1-1; perhaps TRBD1 as D (5 bases). V gave up 2 bases and J gave up 3 bases, with 13 bases separating them. The CDR3 spans 15 residues. CDR1 MNHEY and CDR2 SVGAGI come from the germline V gene. CDR3 loop: CASSYLMGPDTEAFF. The CDR3 nucleotides are TGTGCCAGCAGTTACCTCATGGGGCCGGACACTGAAGCTTTCTTT.

The gene calls are TRBV4-1 and TRBJ1-2, with 7 bases that match TRBD1. Germline CDR1 reads MGHRA; CDR2 reads YSYEKL. The length of the CDR3 is 15 residues. V shed 8 bases, J shed 2 bases, and the junction held 11 bases outside the gene matches. In nucleotides, the CDR3 is TGCGCCAGCCAGCGCCAGGGGGGTGGGAACTATGGCTACACCTTC. Its protein product is CASQRQGGGNYGYTF.

The chain couples TRBV11-2 to TRBJ2-6; 7 nucleotides agree with TRBD1. Germline V gives CDR1 SGHAT, CDR2 FQNNGV. The CDR3 is 18 amino acids. The J segment lost 0 bases and the V segment lost 7 bases, leaving 12 bases of the junction unmatched. CDR3 DNA sequence: TGTGCCAGCATCCCATGGGGGACAGCACACTCTGGGGCCAACGTCCTGACTTTC. Protein product: CASIPWGTAHSGANVLTF.

The V and J genes are TRBV6-1 and TRBJ1-2; TRBD1 matches at 7 bases. V shed 2 bases, J shed 5 bases, and the junction held 11 bases outside the gene matches. Germline V gives CDR1 MNHNS, CDR2 SASEGT. The CDR3 totals 16 residues. The CDR3 DNA reads as TGTGCCAGCAGTGAACGCGGGACAGATAAACTTTATGGCTACACCTTC. This codes for CASSERGTDKLYGYTF.

This chain connects TRBV28 to TRBJ1-2, with D possibly TRBD1 on 5 matching bases. The ends were cut back, 3 bases at V and 6 bases at J, with 14 bases in the middle. The CDR3 has 14 residues. From germline, CDR1 is MDHEN and CDR2 SYDVKM. CDR3 protein: CASSFGRQGHGYTF. The CDR3 DNA reads TGTGCCAGCAGTTTCGGTAGGCAGGGCCATGGCTACACCTTC.

Worth noting for this clone: Other DNA sequences within the sample encode an identical CDR3. The chain joins TRBV2 to TRBJ2-3, with a possible D match to TRBD1 (5 bases). Germline CDR1 SNHLY, CDR2 FYNNEI. V lost 3 bases and J lost 3, with 10 bases in between. The length of the CDR3 is 14 residues. The CDR3 is CASSDREGTDTQYF. The CDR3 nucleotides read TGTGCCAGCAGTGACAGGGAAGGGACAGATACGCAGTATTTT. The entire variable domain, with the rest obtained from reference TRBV2 and TRBJ2-3, is as follows: EPEVTQTPSHQVTQMGQEVILRCVPISNHLYFYWYRQILGQKVEFLVSFYNNEISEKSEIFDDQFSVERPDGSNFTLKIRSTKLEDSAMYFCASSDREGTDTQYFGPGTRLTVL.

The chain links TRBV7-2 to TRBJ2-5; 9 bases fit TRBD2. The CDR3 length is 16 residues. With V trimmed by 4 bases and J by 1 base, 7 bases remained unmatched. The germline CDR1 and CDR2 sequences are SGHTA and FQGNSA. The CDR3 is CASSSQRGAGQETQYF. CDR3 sequence (DNA): TGTGCCAGCAGCTCCCAGCGGGGGGCGGGCCAAGAGACCCAGTACTTC.

The chain is built from TRBV18 and TRBJ1-6; 9 nucleotides align to TRBD1. The CDR3 runs 19 residues. The V and J ends lost 0 bases and 5 bases, in that order; junction bases with no gene match: 11. Germline V lookup: CDR1 KGHSH, CDR2 LQKENI. The CDR3 nucleotides read TGTGCCAGCTCACCACCGATCGTGGACAGGGGTGTCGATAATTCACCCCTCCACTTT. Translating gives CASSPPIVDRGVDNSPLHF.

This clone came up once. The CDR3 loop reads CASSQDTLAGTGGFGANVLTF. The CDR3 DNA sequence: TGTGCCAGCAGCCAAGATACGCTGGCCGGGACAGGGGGCTTTGGGGCCAACGTCCTGACTTTC. This chain joins TRBV4-2 and TRBJ2-6, with 12 bases fitting TRBD1. The CDR3 has 21 residues. The germline CDR1 and CDR2 sequences are LGHNA and YNFKEQ. With V trimmed by 0 bases and J by 3 bases, 12 bases remained unmatched.

The chain recombines TRBV5-1 with TRBJ1-4, with 7 positions matching TRBD1. This CDR3 is 14 amino acids long. V lost 5 bases to trimming and J lost 3 bases; unmatched junction nucleotides: 4. Germline V gene data show CDR1 as SGHRS and CDR2 as YFSETQ. CDR3 DNA: TGCGCCAGCAGGGACCAGGGGGCTAATGAAAAACTGTTTTTT. Encoded protein: CASRDQGANEKLFF.

CDR3 residues: CASSLSRGWTNEKLFF. CDR3 bases: TGTGCCAGCAGCTTGAGCAGGGGGTGGACTAATGAAAAACTGTTTTTT. The gene calls are TRBV5-6 and TRBJ1-4, with 7 positions matching TRBD1. The junction had 5 bases not matched to a gene; V was cut back by 1 base and J by 2 bases. Per germline, CDR1 SGHDT and CDR2 YYEEEE. CDR3 size: 16 residues.

The chain recombines TRBV9 with TRBJ2-3; 8 bases are shared with TRBD1. The CDR3 is 15 residues long. From germline, CDR1 is SGDLS and CDR2 YYNGEE. V trimming: 0 bases; J trimming: 4 bases; junction bases outside the gene matches: 4. This CDR3 is CASSVGDRGADTQYF. The CDR3 DNA is TGTGCCAGCAGCGTAGGAGACAGGGGCGCAGATACGCAGTATTTT. Filled out from reference TRBV9 and TRBJ2-3, the complete variable domain reads DSGVTQTPKHLITATGQRVTLRCSPRSGDLSVYWYQQSLDQGLQFLIQYYNGEERAKGNILERFSAQQFPDLHSELNLSSLELGDSALYFCASSVGDRGADTQYFGPGTRLTVL.

The rearrangement uses TRBV10-3 and TRBJ2-5; 9 bases are a match to TRBD2. The CDR3 has 15 amino acids. Germline CDR1 reads ENHRY; CDR2 reads SYGVKD. V gave up 3 bases and J gave up 6 bases; unmatched junction bases: 8. CDR3 in amino acids: CAISEQRGEVQTQYF. The CDR3 nucleotides read TGTGCCATCAGTGAACAGCGGGGGGAGGTACAGACCCAGTACTTC.

V gene TRBV20-1 combines with J gene TRBJ1-6, with 8 bases lining up with TRBD1. The V gene end was trimmed by 3 bases and the J gene end by 6 bases; junction bases not matched to a gene: 13. The CDR3 length is 17 residues. Germline lookup yields CDR1 DFQATT and CDR2 SNEGSKA (reference sequence). The CDR3 sequence: CSASMRVLGQANSPLHF. The CDR3, as DNA: TGCAGTGCTAGTATGAGGGTCTTGGGACAGGCTAATTCACCCCTCCACTTT.

This sequence joins TRBV5-4 and TRBJ2-6; D is ambiguous. The CDR3 is 18 residues long. The V end lost 0 bases, the J end lost 0 bases, and 13 bases lay between the germline ends. The germline V gene has CDR1 SGHNT and CDR2 YYREEE (reference sequence). The CDR3 here is CASSLGQVSSSGANVLTF. Written as DNA, the CDR3 is TGTGCCAGCAGCTTGGGGCAGGTCTCAAGCTCTGGGGCCAACGTCCTGACTTTC.

Turning to this clone: Within the sample, other DNA sequences also encode this same CDR3. This chain links TRBV20-1 with TRBJ2-2; D unclear. CDR1 DFQATT and CDR2 SNEGSKA come from the germline V gene (reference sequence). V was trimmed by 6 bases and J by 7 bases, leaving 9 bases between them. There are 11 residues in the CDR3. In DNA form, the CDR3 reads TGCAGTGCCCGCCGGAGCGGGGAGCTGTTTTTT. It yields the protein CSARRSGELFF.

The chain has TRBV7-9 and TRBJ2-7; 7 nucleotides align to TRBD1. J was trimmed by 7 bases and V by 3 bases; bases with no gene match: 9. Germline CDR1 and CDR2: SEHNR and FQNEAQ (reference sequence). CDR3 length: 14 residues. The chain's CDR3 is CASSFDTGELEQYF. CDR3 bases: TGTGCCAGCAGCTTCGACACAGGGGAGCTTGAGCAGTACTTC.

The chain uses TRBV20-1 and TRBJ1-2, with D unresolved. Trimming left V 0 bases short and J 10 bases short, with 6 bases between. Germline assignment: CDR1 DFQATT and CDR2 SNEGSKA (reference sequence). CDR3 length: 10 residues. The CDR3 coding sequence is TGCAGTGCTAGAGATCGACTCTACACCTTC. This sequence encodes CSARDRLYTF.

This chain connects TRBV2 to TRBJ1-4, with D possibly TRBD1 on 6 matching bases. The germline V gene has CDR1 SNHLY and CDR2 FYNNEI. Trimming left V 5 bases short and J 6 bases short, with 13 bases between. This CDR3 has 14 amino acids. CDR3 region: CASSSKRQDEKLFF. In DNA form, the CDR3 reads TGTGCCAGCAGTTCAAAAAGACAGGATGAAAAACTGTTTTTT.

CDR3: CATSTYQGAGEQYF. The CDR3, as DNA: TGTGCCACCAGCACGTACCAGGGGGCGGGTGAGCAGTACTTC. The chain employs TRBV15 and TRBJ2-7; 8 nucleotides match TRBD1. This CDR3 is 14 amino acids long. From germline, CDR1 is LNHNV and CDR2 YYDKDF (reference sequence). Trimming cost V 4 bases and J 7 bases; bases outside gene matches: 9.

This chain joins TRBV27 and TRBJ2-1, with TRBD2 matching over 9 bases. The CDR3 totals 15 residues. The trim removed 0 bases at V and 9 bases at J, leaving 6 bases unmatched. The germline CDR1 and CDR2 sequences are MNHEY and SMNVEV (reference sequence). The CDR3 sequence: CASSLSRGLASEQFF. CDR3 sequence (DNA): TGTGCCAGCAGTTTATCGAGGGGACTAGCAAGTGAGCAGTTCTTC.

This clone was observed a handful of times. In DNA form, the CDR3 reads TGTGCCAGCAGCCCCCCCGGGGGGAATGAGCAGTTCTTC. The encoded protein is CASSPPGGNEQFF. The V and J genes are TRBV12-3 or TRBV12-4 and TRBJ2-1; 7 nucleotides match TRBD2. The CDR3 has 13 amino acids. With V trimmed by 6 bases and J by 7 bases, 6 bases remained unmatched.

The genes are TRBV20-1 and TRBJ1-1, with 7 bases fitting TRBD1. In germline, CDR1 is DFQATT, CDR2 SNEGSKA (reference sequence). The junction had 8 bases not matched to a gene; V was cut back by 4 bases and J by 12 bases. The CDR3 length is 11 residues. The chain's CDR3 is CSAKIRDRTFF. As DNA, the CDR3 is TGCAGTGCTAAGATCCGGGACAGAACTTTCTTT.